This TCR beta chain is drawn from a study of immune heterogeneity within non-small cell lung tumors. Findings and limits, study-wide: Tumor sites in a patient shared identical dominant CDR3 beta clonotypes and also carried site-unique high-frequency clones.

Samples each supplied 450 to 650 ng of bulk tumor genomic DNA as template. Biopsies, several per primary tumor and spaced far apart, were collected during surgery. Untreated, newly diagnosed non-small cell lung cancer patients underwent curative surgery. The CDR3 totals 17 residues. Trimming took 6 bases from V and 3 from J; bases not matched to a gene: 13. Sample share makes this clonotype medium-sized. Its matching antigen is unknown. A multiplex PCR containing 32 V primers and 13 J primers was used to amplify TCR beta CDR3. From the multiplex PCR reads, TCRdb called clonotypes with MiXCR, one entry per CDR3 protein. The data contain around 15,000 distinct CDR3 sequences, more than 30% of them seen just once; the ten biggest clones take up about 15%.

Sequenced input: lung tumor tissue. V gene TRBV12-3 or TRBV12-4 combines with J gene TRBJ1-1; TRBD1 aligns across 10 bases. This receptor was identified in a woman aged 45-65 years with non-small cell lung cancer. The CDR3 spells CASRPTGGGEWDTEAFF. The CDR3 coding sequence is TGTGCCAGCAGGCCGACAGGGGGCGGAGAGTGGGACACTGAAGCTTTCTTT.